This section outlines one TCR beta chain sequence together with its context. Its antigen is as yet unknown. The sample belongs to a study of OX40 agonist ivuxolimab in advanced cancers. Across the whole study: Recorded diagnoses for dose-escalation patients were hepatocellular carcinoma, melanoma, renal cell or head and neck cancer. The mean age was roughly 60 years, ranging from 23 to 79, with around four fifths of participants male.

Germline V gene data show CDR1 as MNHEY and CDR2 as SVGAGI. CDR3 size: 16 residues. V dropped 6 bases and J dropped 3; count of bases not matched to a gene: 13. The data were produced by immunoSEQ multiplex PCR, yet TCRdb's version contains in-frame clones alone and is incomplete. Among tens of thousands of clones listed, 84% were seen once. Overall study results and limits: At 0.1 to 3.0 mg/kg, clonal expansion of CD4+ and CD8+ blood T cells had occurred by week 6. Low normalized T-cell clonal expansion was additionally recorded for some nonresponders.

This TCR derives from an adult with an advanced solid tumor such as melanoma, head and neck, liver or kidney cancer. The sequenced sample was CD4+ or CD8+ T cells sorted from blood, obtained in a trial of the OX40 agonist ivuxolimab. The V and J genes are TRBV6-5 and TRBJ2-5, with 7 positions matching TRBD2. DNA of the CDR3: TGTGCCAGCAGCTACCGTGGCGGGGGAGTCGAAGAGACCCAGTACTTC. Encoded protein: CASSYRGGGVEETQYF.